The clone carrying this TCR beta chain came up a few times. V lost 3 bases to trimming and J lost 1 base; unmatched junction nucleotides: 3. Germline CDR1 is MGHRA and CDR2 is YSYEKL. The length of the CDR3 is 14 residues. This sample was included in a study of blood T cell repertoires in COVID-19. Study-wide background: Material from acute and convalescent COVID-19 was sourced from the United States, Italy and Spain. Sample material is recorded as cDNA or gDNA derived from T cells, B-cell-depleted T cells, or PBMCs.

As handled by the study authors: Using reference gene primer amplification, nucleated cell counts were estimated. The method was immunoSEQ multiplex PCR; TCRdb's version includes in-frame clones alone and lacks a portion of them. D and trimming come from the DNA, and the V and J calls and clone size come from that table. The sample contains about 94,000 clones, approximately 83% of which appear only once. Sequenced: peripheral blood. This clonotype was obtained from a man between 60 and 75 years old with acute or convalescent COVID-19. This chain connects TRBV4-1 to TRBJ2-7, with 7 bases matching TRBD1. CDR3 DNA: TGCGCCAGCAGCCACCACAGGGGTTCCTACGAGCAGTACTTC. It translates to CASSHHRGSYEQYF.